The subject of this entry is one TCR beta chain. This record belongs to a study of blood T cell repertoires in COVID-19. As for the study in general: Donors in the United States, Italy and Spain gave samples during acute or convalescent COVID-19. Nucleic acid was either cDNA or gDNA, and it came from T cells, B-cell-depleted T cells, or PBMCs.

Per the study methods: Estimation of nucleated cell counts was performed using reference gene primer amplification. The repertoire was sequenced with immunoSEQ multiplex PCR; TCRdb's copy has only in-frame clones and lacks some. Clonal size and the V and J genes are those of that table, whereas D and trimming came from the DNA. The sample has tens of thousands of clones; almost 90% are singletons. Trimming pared 2 bases from V and 3 bases from J, leaving 4 bases between. Looked up from germline, CDR1 is MDHEN and CDR2 is SYDVKM. The CDR3 spans 12 residues. The source of this sequence is a woman between 70 and 85 years old with acute or convalescent COVID-19. Specimen: peripheral blood. The chain uses TRBV28 and TRBJ1-2; D call uncertain. CDR3 in amino acids: CASSLTDYGYTF. The CDR3 region has the DNA TGTGCCAGCAGTTTAACAGACTATGGCTACACCTTC.